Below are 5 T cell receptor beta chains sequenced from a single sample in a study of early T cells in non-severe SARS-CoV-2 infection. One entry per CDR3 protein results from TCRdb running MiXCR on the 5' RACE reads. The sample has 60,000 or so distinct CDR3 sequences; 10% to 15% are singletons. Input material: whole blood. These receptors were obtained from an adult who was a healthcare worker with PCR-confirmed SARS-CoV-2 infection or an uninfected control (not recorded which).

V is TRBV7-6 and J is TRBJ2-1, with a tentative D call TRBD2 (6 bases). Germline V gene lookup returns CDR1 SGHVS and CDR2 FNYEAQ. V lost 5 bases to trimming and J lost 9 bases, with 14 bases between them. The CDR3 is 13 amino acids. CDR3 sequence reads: CASSGYSGSEQFF. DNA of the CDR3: TGTGCCAGCAGCGGATATAGCGGAAGTGAGCAGTTCTTC.

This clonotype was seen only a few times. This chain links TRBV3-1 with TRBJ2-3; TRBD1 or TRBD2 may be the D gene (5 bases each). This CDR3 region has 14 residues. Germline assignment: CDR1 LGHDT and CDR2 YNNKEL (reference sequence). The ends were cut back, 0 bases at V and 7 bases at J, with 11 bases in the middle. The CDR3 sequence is CASSQDTGTHTQYF. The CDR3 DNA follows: TGTGCCAGCAGCCAAGATACCGGGACGCATACGCAGTATTTT.

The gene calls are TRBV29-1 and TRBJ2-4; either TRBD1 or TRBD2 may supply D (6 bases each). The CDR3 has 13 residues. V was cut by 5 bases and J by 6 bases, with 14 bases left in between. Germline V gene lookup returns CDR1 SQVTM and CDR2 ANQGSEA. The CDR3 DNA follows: TGCAGCGTTTGGGGGGCGGGGATAAACATTCAGTACTTC. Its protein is CSVWGAGINIQYF.

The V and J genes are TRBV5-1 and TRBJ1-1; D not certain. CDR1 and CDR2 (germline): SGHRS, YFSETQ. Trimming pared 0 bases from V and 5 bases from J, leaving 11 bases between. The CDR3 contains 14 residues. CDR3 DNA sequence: TGCGCCAGCAGCTTGGAAGGGAGAGGGACTGAAGCTTTCTTT. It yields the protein CASSLEGRGTEAFF.

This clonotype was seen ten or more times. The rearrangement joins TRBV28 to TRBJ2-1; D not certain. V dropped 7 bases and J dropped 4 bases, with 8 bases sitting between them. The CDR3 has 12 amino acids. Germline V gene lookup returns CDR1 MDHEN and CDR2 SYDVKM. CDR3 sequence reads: CASTRMYNEQFF. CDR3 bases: TGTGCCAGCACCCGGATGTACAATGAGCAGTTCTTC.